This is a list of T cell receptor beta chains from one sample in a study of cytomegalovirus exposure and HLA in healthy donors. This table comes from immunoSEQ multiplex PCR, and its TCRdb copy is limited to in-frame clones, with some not included. This sample's table reports under 150,000 clones. The specimen sequenced was PBMCs. Every receptor here comes from a woman aged 40 to 50 in good health and CMV-seronegative. Each CDR3 is given with its conserved first and last residue. The D gene is left open where the match is weak.

v_call	j_call	d_call	cdr3_nt	cdr3_aa
TRBV28	TRBJ1-2	.	TGTGCCAGCAGTTTAGTTCCAGGGGTGTCCTTCTTC	CASSLVPGVSFF
TRBV7-3	TRBJ2-1	.	TGTGCCAGCAGCCCCCAGGCGGGGTCATACAATGAGCAGTTCTTC	CASSPQAGSYNEQFF
TRBV2	TRBJ2-7	.	TGTGCCAGCAGTATCAGGGTTCCCTACGAGCAGTACTTC	CASSIRVPYEQYF
TRBV7-2	TRBJ1-2	TRBD1	TGTGCCAGCAGCAACCGGGACAGGGGGACCTATGGCTACACCTTC	CASSNRDRGTYGYTF
TRBV7-8	TRBJ1-6	.	TGTGCCAGCAGCTTATCGACTCCGGGGAATTCACCCCTCCACTTT	CASSLSTPGNSPLHF
TRBV28	TRBJ1-4	TRBD1	TGTGCCAGCAAGCAGGGGGCTGAAAAACTGTTTTTT	CASKQGAEKLFF
TRBV14	TRBJ1-1	TRBD1	TGTGCCAGCAGCCAAGTAATAGGGACAGGGGACGCTTTCTTT	CASSQVIGTGDAFF
TRBV4-3	TRBJ2-7	.	TGCGCCAGCAGCCAAGAGTTCGAGGGAAGGCAGTACTTC	CASSQEFEGRQYF
TRBV15	TRBJ2-1	TRBD2	TGTGCCACCAGCAGAGATTTAGCGGGGGGGCCGAAGTTCTTC	CATSRDLAGGPKFF
TRBV11-2	TRBJ1-2	TRBD1	TGTGCCAGCAGCTTAGTCAGGGGGCATGGCTACACCTTC	CASSLVRGHGYTF
TRBV4-3	TRBJ1-3	TRBD1	TGCGCCAGCAGCCCTACAGGGGGAACGGGAAACACCATATATTTT	CASSPTGGTGNTIYF
TRBV7-3	TRBJ2-5	TRBD2	TGTGCCAGCAGTACTAGCGGGGGGGAGGAGACCCAGTACTTC	CASSTSGGEETQYF
TRBV19	TRBJ2-3	TRBD2	TGTGCCAGTAGTTCCCCGGGACTAGAGATAGATACGCAGTATTTT	CASSSPGLEIDTQYF
TRBV6-1	TRBJ1-6	TRBD1	TGTGCCAGCAGGTCCGGGACAGGGGGCGATTCACCCCTCCACTTT	CASRSGTGGDSPLHF
TRBV7-2	TRBJ2-2	TRBD1	TGTGCCAGCAGCTTACAAGGGACAGTCGCGAACACCGGGGAGCTGTTTTTT	CASSLQGTVANTGELFF
TRBV4-1	TRBJ1-2	.	TGCGCCAGCAGCCAAGTGAACGAGGGTCATGGCTACACCTTC	CASSQVNEGHGYTF
TRBV28	TRBJ1-1	TRBD1	TGTGCCAGTAAGGGGGGGACAGGGGTTATCAACACTGAAGCTTTCTTT	CASKGGTGVINTEAFF
TRBV7-8	TRBJ1-2	TRBD1	TGTGCCAGCAGCCTCGACAGGGACATTGGCTACACCTTC	CASSLDRDIGYTF
TRBV5-4	TRBJ1-4	.	TGTGCCAGCAGCTCCCGCCGGACAGAGACTAATGAAAAACTGTTTTTT	CASSSRRTETNEKLFF
TRBV9	TRBJ1-5	TRBD1	TGTGCCAGCAGCCCCCGTGCAGGGGGCGGAAATCAGCCCCAGCATTTT	CASSPRAGGGNQPQHF
TRBV27	TRBJ1-1	.	TGTGCCAGCAGTCCCTTGACAGCGGGGAACACTGAAGCTTTCTTT	CASSPLTAGNTEAFF
TRBV9	TRBJ2-1	.	TGTGCCAGCAGCGTAGAGGCAAGGGGAGGTAGCGCCTACAATGAGCAGTTCTTC	CASSVEARGGSAYNEQFF
TRBV14	TRBJ2-3	TRBD1	TGTGCCAGCAGCTTTCGGACAGGAGGCACAGATACGCAGTATTTT	CASSFRTGGTDTQYF
TRBV28	TRBJ2-6	TRBD1	TGTGCCAGCAGTTTGACAGGGTATCAAACTGGGGCCAACGTCCTGACTTTC	CASSLTGYQTGANVLTF
TRBV5-1	TRBJ1-2	.	TGCGCCAGCAGCCCGGGGAGGGACGTTAACTATGGCTACACCTTC	CASSPGRDVNYGYTF
TRBV7-8	TRBJ1-1	.	TGTGCCAGCAGCTCTCGGTCTTCAGGGAACACTGAAGCTTTCTTT	CASSSRSSGNTEAFF
TRBV11-2	TRBJ2-2	TRBD2	TGTGCCAGCAGCTTACTAGCGGGGGGGCGGAGCGGGGAGCTGTTTTTT	CASSLLAGGRSGELFF
TRBV5-5	TRBJ1-5	.	TGTGCCAGCAGCTGGGACATTTATCAGCCCCAGCATTTT	CASSWDIYQPQHF
TRBV29-1	TRBJ2-3	.	TGCAGCCTCCTGGAGGGCACAGATACGCAGTATTTT	CSLLEGTDTQYF
TRBV7-2	TRBJ2-7	.	TGTGCCAGCAGCTTAGATACGGGGGCCTACGAGCAGTACTTC	CASSLDTGAYEQYF
TRBV7-2	TRBJ2-5	.	TGTGCCAGCAGCTTATCCCGAGTACAGGAGACCCAGTACTTC	CASSLSRVQETQYF
TRBV9	TRBJ1-1	.	TGTGCCAGCAGTGCCCAGGTTAGTGGGACTGAAGCTTTCTTT	CASSAQVSGTEAFF
TRBV19	TRBJ1-4	TRBD1	TGTGCCAGTAGGGACCCAGGGGGGATCTCAACTAATGAAAAACTGTTTTTT	CASRDPGGISTNEKLFF
TRBV5-5	TRBJ1-1	.	TGTGCCAGCAGTCCACAAACACGGGACACTGAAGCTTTCTTT	CASSPQTRDTEAFF
TRBV9	TRBJ2-1	TRBD2	TGTGCCAGCAGCGTAGCTAGCGGGGGTTGGAGTGAGCAGTTCTTC	CASSVASGGWSEQFF
TRBV7-3	TRBJ2-5	TRBD1	TGTGCCAGCAGACCACCGGGACAGGGGGCTTGGGAGACCCAGTACTTC	CASRPPGQGAWETQYF
TRBV9	TRBJ1-6	TRBD1	TGTGCCAGCAGCGCGGACAGGGCCCGTTCACCCCTCCACTTT	CASSADRARSPLHF
TRBV5-1	TRBJ1-1	.	TGCGCCAGCAGCTACCGAGGAGGGGCTAACACTGAAGCTTTCTTT	CASSYRGGANTEAFF
TRBV28	TRBJ2-7	.	TGTGCCAGCACCCCTCTCGGGGGAAAAACAATCCACGACTACGAGCAGTACTTC	CASTPLGGKTIHDYEQYF
TRBV5-1	TRBJ1-2	TRBD1	TGCGCCAGCAGCCGGGGGACAGGAGACTATGGCTACACCTTC	CASSRGTGDYGYTF
TRBV7-2	TRBJ2-7	TRBD1	TGTGCCAGCAGCTTCGCGCAGGGGGCATATGAGCAGTACTTC	CASSFAQGAYEQYF
TRBV7-9	TRBJ2-3	TRBD2	TGTGCCAGCAGCTCAGGGTTCGGGACTAGCGCCGATACGCAGTATTTT	CASSSGFGTSADTQYF
TRBV21-1	TRBJ2-4	.	TGTGCCAGGGGGGGGTGTGTCGTGTACAAAAACATTCAGTACTTC	CARGGCVVYKNIQYF
TRBV2	TRBJ1-4	TRBD1	TGTGCCAGCAGTGAATGGAGGGGGCGGAGTGAAAAACTGTTTTTT	CASSEWRGRSEKLFF
TRBV6-5	TRBJ2-7	TRBD2	TGTGCCAGCAGTTACATTGGCGGGGGTTCTAACTACGAGCAGTACTTC	CASSYIGGGSNYEQYF
TRBV5-1	TRBJ2-7	.	TGCGCCAGCAGGGAGGCTCAGGCCGCCTCCTACGAGCAGTACTTC	CASREAQAASYEQYF
TRBV18	TRBJ2-3	TRBD2	TGTGCCAGCTCACCGCTAGCGGGGATGACAGATACGCAGTATTTT	CASSPLAGMTDTQYF
TRBV9	TRBJ2-1	.	TGTGCCAGCAGCGTAGAGGGCGGGACCACCCGTAACAATGAGCAGTTCTTC	CASSVEGGTTRNNEQFF
TRBV5-1	TRBJ2-3	TRBD1	TGCGCCAGCAGCCTCCCTAGGACAGGGGGAAGCACAGATACGCAGTATTTT	CASSLPRTGGSTDTQYF
TRBV6-1	TRBJ1-5	.	TGTGCCAGCCACAATAGCAATCAGCCCCAGCATTTT	CASHNSNQPQHF
TRBV5-4	TRBJ1-1	.	TGTGCCAGCAGCTTGGCTGCGGAGATGAACACTGAAGCTTTCTTT	CASSLAAEMNTEAFF
TRBV10-1	TRBJ2-5	.	TGCGCCAGCAGTGAGGGACAAGGGGGCCAAGAGACCCAGTACTTC	CASSEGQGGQETQYF
TRBV5-6	TRBJ2-2	TRBD1	TGTGCCAGCAGCTGGGACAGGACGAACACCGGGGAGCTGTTTTTT	CASSWDRTNTGELFF
TRBV6-6	TRBJ1-1	.	TGTGCCAGCAGGCCGAGGGAGCTGAACACTGAAGCTTTCTTT	CASRPRELNTEAFF